There are many counts of the clone carrying this T cell receptor (beta chain). What it recognizes is unknown. These data belong to a study of blood T cells in healthy people across ages. Study-level findings and limits: Greater diversity and more naive CD4+ cells were seen in long-lived donors than in aged donors.

Peripheral blood from each donor was collected in a volume of about 10 milliliters. PBMCs, at least 6.5 million per sample, were isolated. Then a second PCR, running roughly 7 to 11 cycles, was carried out with a sample-barcoded 5' primer and a J-beta primer mix. TCRdb reprocessed the 5' RACE reads via MiXCR and lists one record per CDR3 protein. The sample carries hundreds of thousands of distinct CDR3 sequences, approximately 30% recorded once. V lost 8 bases to trimming and J lost 2 bases; unmatched junction nucleotides: 5. This CDR3 has 13 residues. Germline CDR1 is MNHEY and CDR2 is SVGAGI. Sample: blood. The clonotype was recovered from a woman of 80 years or more in good health. J is TRBJ2-7 and V is TRBV6-5; TRBD1 agrees at 8 bases. The CDR3 loop is CASGTGPTYEQYF. The DNA for the CDR3 is TGTGCCAGCGGGACAGGCCCCACCTACGAGCAGTACTTC.